This is a list of T cell receptor beta chains from one sample in a study of cytomegalovirus exposure and HLA in healthy donors. Generated by immunoSEQ multiplex PCR, the TCRdb table keeps only in-frame clones and is missing some. The sample holds about 180,000 clones; around 75% are singletons and the top ten take approximately 2.9%. The source material was PBMCs. These receptor sequences come from a male donor in good health and CMV-seronegative. The CDR3 runs from the conserved cysteine through the conserved F or W. The D gene is left open where the match is weak. Rows may omit the clone size; those that give it use once, few, many or a size class.

j_gene: TRBJ1-5; v_gene: TRBV27; abundance: .; d_gene: TRBD1; CDR3nt: TGTGCCAGCAGCCCAAACAGGGGGCCCCAGCATTTT; CDR3aa: CASSPNRGPQHF
j_gene: TRBJ2-4; v_gene: TRBV28; abundance: .; d_gene: .; CDR3nt: TGTGCCAGCAGTACCGGGACAAGGGTCGTCGTGGTACGGAACATTCAGTACTTC; CDR3aa: CASSTGTRVVVVRNIQYF
j_gene: TRBJ2-5; v_gene: TRBV30; abundance: .; d_gene: TRBD2; CDR3nt: TGTGCCTGCCCTAAGAGGGAGGGCCCTCCAGAGACCCAGTACTTC; CDR3aa: CACPKREGPPETQYF
j_gene: TRBJ2-4; v_gene: TRBV10-3; abundance: .; d_gene: .; CDR3nt: TGTGCCATCAGGGCAGGGACCAAAAACATTCAGTACTTC; CDR3aa: CAIRAGTKNIQYF
j_gene: TRBJ2-1; v_gene: TRBV11-3; abundance: few; d_gene: TRBD1; CDR3nt: TGTGCCAGCAGCTTAGACCAAGGGGGCAGTCAATCCAACAATGAGCAGTTCTTC; CDR3aa: CASSLDQGGSQSNNEQFF
j_gene: TRBJ2-5; v_gene: TRBV10-2; abundance: .; d_gene: TRBD2; CDR3nt: TGCGCCAGCAACGCGGGGCTAGCGGGGGAGACCCAGTACTTC; CDR3aa: CASNAGLAGETQYF
j_gene: TRBJ1-4; v_gene: TRBV27; abundance: .; d_gene: TRBD1; CDR3nt: TGTGCCAGCAGTCTGGACAGGGAACATAATGAAAAACTGTTTTTT; CDR3aa: CASSLDREHNEKLFF
j_gene: TRBJ2-1; v_gene: TRBV9; abundance: .; d_gene: TRBD2; CDR3nt: TGTGCCAGCAGCCCGGGACTAGTAAGGCTCGATGAGCAGTTCTTC; CDR3aa: CASSPGLVRLDEQFF
j_gene: TRBJ1-2; v_gene: TRBV28; abundance: once; d_gene: .; CDR3nt: TGTGCCAGCAGTTCAGGGCGCTATGGCTACACCTTC; CDR3aa: CASSSGRYGYTF
j_gene: TRBJ2-3; v_gene: TRBV6-1; abundance: .; d_gene: TRBD1; CDR3nt: TGTGCCAGCAGTGAAGAGACAGGGGGTCCAGATACGCAGTATTTT; CDR3aa: CASSEETGGPDTQYF
j_gene: TRBJ1-4; v_gene: TRBV7-2; abundance: .; d_gene: .; CDR3nt: TGTGCCAGCAGCTTAGAGAGGGGGATGTATGAAAAACTGTTTTTT; CDR3aa: CASSLERGMYEKLFF
j_gene: TRBJ1-4; v_gene: TRBV2; abundance: few; d_gene: .; CDR3nt: TGTGCCAGCAGCGGAACGGAGAAACTGTTTTTT; CDR3aa: CASSGTEKLFF
j_gene: TRBJ2-5; v_gene: TRBV30; abundance: .; d_gene: TRBD2; CDR3nt: TGTGCCTGGAGTGTACTACCGGGAGGAAGGCAAGAGACCCAGTACTTC; CDR3aa: CAWSVLPGGRQETQYF
j_gene: TRBJ2-3; v_gene: TRBV6-4; abundance: few; d_gene: TRBD2; CDR3nt: TGTGCCAGCTCCTCGCTAGCGGGGAGCACAGATACGCAGTATTTT; CDR3aa: CASSSLAGSTDTQYF
j_gene: TRBJ2-2; v_gene: TRBV19; abundance: .; d_gene: TRBD1; CDR3nt: TGTGCCAGTAGTATAGACAGGGGGCTTCGGCTGTTTTTT; CDR3aa: CASSIDRGLRLFF
j_gene: TRBJ1-1; v_gene: TRBV5-4; abundance: .; d_gene: TRBD1; CDR3nt: TGTGCCAGCAGCTCACCCGGGACAGGGGGCGGAGGGGGCACTGAAGCTTTCTTT; CDR3aa: CASSSPGTGGGGGTEAFF
j_gene: TRBJ1-6; v_gene: TRBV7-9; abundance: .; d_gene: .; CDR3nt: TGTGCCAGCAGCTTAACGGAGCTTAATTCACCCCTCCACTTT; CDR3aa: CASSLTELNSPLHF
j_gene: TRBJ1-3; v_gene: TRBV6-5; abundance: .; d_gene: .; CDR3nt: TGTGCCAGCAGTTCCTACGGGGTCGACCTAGGAAACACCATATATTTT; CDR3aa: CASSSYGVDLGNTIYF
j_gene: TRBJ1-6; v_gene: TRBV9; abundance: .; d_gene: TRBD1; CDR3nt: TGTGCCAGCAGCGGGGGGACAGGGGCTTTTTCACCCCTCCACTTT; CDR3aa: CASSGGTGAFSPLHF
j_gene: TRBJ2-3; v_gene: TRBV6-1; abundance: once; d_gene: TRBD2; CDR3nt: TGTGCCAGCAGTGAAATGGTAGTAGCGGGACGCACAGATACGCAGTATTTT; CDR3aa: CASSEMVVAGRTDTQYF
j_gene: TRBJ2-3; v_gene: TRBV4-2; abundance: .; d_gene: TRBD2; CDR3nt: TGTGCCAGCAGCCAAGTCGCGGGGGGGAGCACAGATACGCAGTATTTT; CDR3aa: CASSQVAGGSTDTQYF
j_gene: TRBJ2-1; v_gene: TRBV12-5; abundance: .; d_gene: TRBD2; CDR3nt: TGTGCTAGTGCCCCGGGGGGGAGCTCCTACAATGAGCAGTTCTTC; CDR3aa: CASAPGGSSYNEQFF
j_gene: TRBJ2-7; v_gene: TRBV28; abundance: few; d_gene: TRBD1; CDR3nt: TGTGCCAGCAGTTACCGGGGACAGTTCTACGAGCAGTACTTC; CDR3aa: CASSYRGQFYEQYF
j_gene: TRBJ1-5; v_gene: TRBV19; abundance: .; d_gene: TRBD1; CDR3nt: TGTGCCAGTGGAAGCTCGCCTGGGACAGGGAGCAATCAGCCCCAGCATTTT; CDR3aa: CASGSSPGTGSNQPQHF
j_gene: TRBJ1-1; v_gene: TRBV30; abundance: .; d_gene: .; CDR3nt: TGTGCCTGGAGTTGGGACACCCGAGGGGGTGAAGCTTTCTTT; CDR3aa: CAWSWDTRGGEAFF
j_gene: TRBJ1-3; v_gene: TRBV6-5; abundance: few; d_gene: TRBD1; CDR3nt: TGTGCCAGCAGTTTACAGGGGGCTGGAGGAAACACCATATATTTT; CDR3aa: CASSLQGAGGNTIYF
j_gene: TRBJ1-5; v_gene: TRBV5-1; abundance: few; d_gene: .; CDR3nt: TGCGCCAGCAGCTGGGGGGGAGGGGACCAGCCCCAGCATTTT; CDR3aa: CASSWGGGDQPQHF
j_gene: TRBJ2-7; v_gene: TRBV6-5; abundance: few; d_gene: .; CDR3nt: TGTGCCAGCAGTTACTGGGGGGACCTAACCTACGAGCAGTACTTC; CDR3aa: CASSYWGDLTYEQYF
j_gene: TRBJ2-1; v_gene: TRBV19; abundance: .; d_gene: .; CDR3nt: TGTGCCAGTAGTATAGATTATCGGAATGAGCAGTTCTTC; CDR3aa: CASSIDYRNEQFF
j_gene: TRBJ1-2; v_gene: TRBV7-2; abundance: .; d_gene: .; CDR3nt: TGTGCCAGCAGCTTAGCGGGGGGCTATGGCTACACCTTC; CDR3aa: CASSLAGGYGYTF
j_gene: TRBJ2-1; v_gene: TRBV5-1; abundance: .; d_gene: TRBD1; CDR3nt: TGCGCCAGCCTAACTGCAGGGGGAGCCTACAATGAGCAGTTCTTC; CDR3aa: CASLTAGGAYNEQFF
j_gene: TRBJ1-1; v_gene: TRBV11-3; abundance: .; d_gene: .; CDR3nt: TGTGCCAGCAGCCAACAGGGCCACACTGAAGCTTTCTTT; CDR3aa: CASSQQGHTEAFF
j_gene: TRBJ1-2; v_gene: TRBV27; abundance: .; d_gene: .; CDR3nt: TGTGCCAGCAGTGTCTCGGGATACTATGGCTACACCTTC; CDR3aa: CASSVSGYYGYTF